Below, 14 T cell receptor beta chains from the same sample are listed, as sequenced in a study of regulatory T cells in long-lasting Graves disease. Through Arm-PCR of CDR3 regions and iRepertoire HTBI primers, TCR beta libraries were built. TCRdb reprocessed the multiplex PCR reads with MiXCR, giving one entry per CDR3 protein. The sample shows some 340,000 distinct CDR3 sequences, roughly 25% of them seen only once. Time point indicated: persistent/refractory GD, antithyroid drugs over 5 years with positive TRAb. PBMC RNA served as the TCR library source. The sequences come from peripheral blood mononuclear cells (PBMCs), collected when the disease was refractory, from a patient treated with antithyroid drugs. These receptors were collected from a woman aged 40 to 50 with Graves disease.

A few counts support this clonotype. The chain recombines TRBV2 with TRBJ2-7; 8 nucleotides line up with TRBD1. This CDR3 has 14 amino acids. The germline gives CDR1 SNHLY, CDR2 FYNNEI. V lost 6 bases to trimming and J lost 2 bases; unmatched junction nucleotides: 6. CDR3 DNA sequence: TGTGCCAGCAGCTTGACAGGGGCAACCTACGAGCAGTACTTC. This encodes CASSLTGATYEQYF. Using reference TRBV2 and TRBJ2-7 for the parts outside the CDR3, the full variable domain is EPEVTQTPSHQVTQMGQEVILRCVPISNHLYFYWYRQILGQKVEFLVSFYNNEISEKSEIFDDQFSVERPDGSNFTLKIRSTKLEDSAMYFCASSLTGATYEQYFGPGTRLTVT.

This rearrangement joins TRBV7-3 to TRBJ2-5; D may match TRBD1 or TRBD2 (8 bases each). Germline assignment: CDR1 SGHTA and CDR2 FQGTGA. This CDR3 has 16 amino acids. Trimming cost V 3 bases and J 5 bases, with 19 bases left between them. The chain's CDR3 is CASSFGQGLVWETQYF. CDR3 sequence (DNA): TGTGCCAGCAGCTTTGGACAGGGACTAGTTTGGGAGACCCAGTACTTC.

This clonotype was seen more than once but under ten times. The CDR3, as DNA: TGTGCCAGCAGTGCCCTTGGTGGGGCCAACGTCCTGACTTTC. It yields the protein CASSALGGANVLTF. The V gene is TRBV6-1, the J gene TRBJ2-6; D call uncertain. Trimming stripped 4 bases from V and 3 bases from J, with 7 bases between. The CDR3 is 14 amino acids. CDR1 and CDR2 (germline): MNHNS, SASEGT.

There are many counts of this clonotype. CDR3: CASSAYRELDTEAFF. CDR3 DNA: TGTGCCAGTAGTGCCTACAGGGAACTTGACACTGAAGCTTTCTTT. The chain links TRBV19 to TRBJ1-1; the D gene is possibly TRBD1 (6 bases). The CDR3 covers 15 residues. In germline, CDR1 is LNHDA, CDR2 SQIVND (reference sequence). V shed 5 bases and J shed 3 bases, with 16 bases lying between them.

This clonotype came up once. The J gene is TRBJ2-7, the V gene TRBV29-1; the D gene could be TRBD1 or TRBD2 (5 bases each). The germline V gene encodes CDR1 SQVTM and CDR2 ANQGSEA. V was trimmed by 3 bases and J by 0 bases, leaving 9 bases between them. The CDR3 sequence is 13 residues long. CDR3 sequence (DNA): TGCAGCGTTGAGGGGACCACCTCCTACGAGCAGTACTTC. Protein: CSVEGTTSYEQYF.

This clonotype was recorded at least ten times. The rearrangement joins TRBV28 to TRBJ2-7; 10 bases are shared with TRBD1. The junction had 9 bases not matched to a gene; V was cut back by 4 bases and J by 6 bases. Germline-derived CDR1 and CDR2 are MDHEN and SYDVKM. CDR3 size: 15 residues. Here the CDR3 reads CASSWGQGNFCEQYF. CDR3 in DNA: TGTGCCAGCAGTTGGGGACAGGGGAATTTTTGCGAGCAGTACTTC.

This clonotype was seen a handful of times. The J gene is TRBJ2-5, the V gene TRBV6-1; no definite D call. CDR3 length: 15 residues. Germline values: CDR1 MNHNS, CDR2 SASEGT. V was clipped by 5 bases and J by 2 bases, with 15 bases between them. CDR3 sequence: CASSTGRIRQETQYF. The CDR3 region has the DNA TGTGCCAGCAGTACTGGACGGATTCGACAAGAGACCCAGTACTTC.

The chain is built from TRBV30 and TRBJ1-6, with TRBD1 matching 11 bases. Germline V gives CDR1 GTSNPN, CDR2 SVGIG (reference sequence). V lost 2 bases to trimming and J lost 8 bases; unmatched junction nucleotides: 5. The CDR3 sequence is 15 residues long. The CDR3 here is CAWSKRDRGYSPLHF. The CDR3 DNA reads TGTGCCTGGAGTAAAAGGGACAGGGGGTATTCACCCCTCCACTTT.

This clonotype was counted only a few times. V usage is TRBV28 and J usage is TRBJ2-2, with TRBD2 identical over 10 bases. The CDR3 length is 21 residues. Germline V lookup: CDR1 MDHEN, CDR2 SYDVKM. J gave up 4 bases and V 6 bases, and 23 bases lay outside the gene matches. CDR3 nucleotide sequence: TGTGCCAGCAGCCCCCCCCTGCACGGATACCAGATAGCGGGAGGCACCGGGGAGCTGTTTTTT. It encodes CASSPPLHGYQIAGGTGELFF. Full variable domain (outside the CDR3, taken from reference TRBV28 and TRBJ2-2): DVKVTQSSRYLVKRTGEKVFLECVQDMDHENMFWYRQDPGLGLRLIYFSYDVKMKEKGDIPEGYSVSREKKERFSLILESASTNQTSMYLCASSPPLHGYQIAGGTGELFFGEGSRLTVL.

J is TRBJ1-4 and V is TRBV5-1; tentative D call: TRBD1 (6 bases). This CDR3 is 13 amino acids long. V was pared by 5 bases and J by 6 bases, with 11 bases between. Germline CDR1 and CDR2: SGHRS and YFSETQ. The CDR3 nucleotides are TGCGCCAGCAGTTCCAACAGGGATGAAAAACTGTTTTTT. It is translated as CASSSNRDEKLFF. Full variable domain (rest looked up from reference TRBV5-1 and TRBJ1-4): KAGVTQTPRYLIKTRGQQVTLSCSPISGHRSVSWYQQTPGQGLQFLFEYFSETQRNKGNFPGRFSGRQFSNSRSEMNVSTLELGDSALYLCASSSNRDEKLFFGSGTQLSVL.

This clonotype was recorded at least ten times. J is TRBJ2-5 and V is TRBV11-2; TRBD2 agrees at 8 bases. Per the germline V gene, CDR1 is SGHAT and CDR2 is FQNNGV. J lost 7 bases, V lost 5 bases, and 6 bases had no gene match. The CDR3 covers 13 residues. The CDR3 sequence: CASSLSGAGTQYF. The CDR3 DNA follows: TGTGCCAGCAGCCTTAGCGGGGCGGGGACCCAGTACTTC.

This clonotype was observed many times. V usage is TRBV15 and J usage is TRBJ2-7; D is perhaps TRBD1 (6 bases). Trimming removed 5 bases at V and 1 base at J, with 9 bases between. The V gene's germline CDR1 is LNHNV and CDR2 YYDKDF (reference sequence). The CDR3 sequence is 13 residues long. DNA of the CDR3: TGTGCCACCAGCGGGGACATTTCCTACGAGCAGTACTTC. Translated, it gives CATSGDISYEQYF.

The chain carries TRBV4-1 and TRBJ1-5; possible D gene TRBD1, 6 bases. V was cut by 10 bases and J by 5 bases, with 15 bases left in between. The CDR3 has 13 residues. Germline CDR1 reads MGHRA; CDR2 reads YSYEKL. The CDR3 sequence: CATSLDSYQPQHF. CDR3 sequence (DNA): TGCGCCACTTCGCTGGACAGTTATCAGCCCCAGCATTTT.

This clonotype showed up just a few times. This chain links TRBV15 with TRBJ2-7, with D possibly being TRBD1 (5 bases). CDR1 and CDR2 from the germline V gene are LNHNV and YYDKDF (reference sequence). The CDR3 is 15 amino acids. Trimming took 0 bases from V and 7 from J, leaving 16 bases between them. The CDR3 spells CATSRDRLLRGEQYF. The CDR3 DNA sequence: TGTGCCACCAGCAGAGATCGGTTGTTAAGGGGAGAGCAGTACTTC. The full variable domain, with the rest looked up from reference TRBV15 and TRBJ2-7, is DAMVIQNPRYQVTQFGKPVTLSCSQTLNHNVMYWYQQKSSQAPKLLFHYYDKDFNNEADTPDNFQSRRPNTSFCFLDIRSPGLGDTAMYLCATSRDRLLRGEQYFGPGTRLTVT.